This T cell receptor (beta chain) was observed in a study of human thymus T cells. Study conclusions and caveats: Highly overlapping thymic repertoires among unrelated individuals were reported in related research. Blood and thymic repertoires both appeared biased in V and J gene usage.

Germline-derived CDR1 and CDR2 are SGHTA and FQGNSA. This CDR3 comprises 14 residues. The V and J ends lost 5 bases and 2 bases respectively, with 11 bases between them. TCRdb's table, derived via immunoSEQ multiplex PCR, lists solely in-frame clones and lacks some. The profile shows about 120,000 clones, around 96% of them singletons. Details on this clone: Its antigen is still unknown.

Resections obtained during corrective heart surgery supplied the thymus tissue. The donors were infants in Finland with congenital heart defects, otherwise immunologically healthy. The chain has TRBV7-2 and TRBJ2-3; unclear D gene. The sequenced material came from thymus tissue. The clonotype originates from a boy younger than two with a congenital heart defect but otherwise immunologically healthy. The CDR3 loop is CASSPPNSTDTQYF. The CDR3 region has the DNA TGTGCCAGCAGCCCTCCGAACTCCACAGATACGCAGTATTTT.